A single sample is the source of the 17 T cell receptor beta chains below, sequenced in a study of cytomegalovirus exposure and HLA in healthy donors. PCR amplification relied on 60 Vbeta primers (plus 13 Jbeta primers). Produced via immunoSEQ multiplex PCR; TCRdb's table is partial and in-frame only. The table lists roughly 100,000 clones, around 75% of them singletons, with roughly 9.7% in the top ten. Sequencing input: PBMCs. These receptors all come from a man younger than 35 in good health and CMV-seropositive.

This clone showed up just once. The gene calls are TRBV18 and TRBJ1-1; no firm D call. V was pared by 3 bases and J by 1 base, with 6 bases between. Germline lookup yields CDR1 KGHSH and CDR2 LQKENI. The CDR3 contains 13 residues. As DNA, the CDR3 is TGTGCCAGCTCACCGCGCCAGAACACTGAAGCTTTCTTT. Protein: CASSPRQNTEAFF.

This clone counts as medium-sized. Other nucleotide sequences in the sample specify the same CDR3. The rearrangement links TRBV27 to TRBJ1-5; D ambiguous. The V end was cut by 3 bases, the J end by 4 bases, with 7 bases between. The length of the CDR3 is 13 residues. The germline gives CDR1 MNHEY, CDR2 SMNVEV (reference sequence). CDR3 protein: CASSLRGNQPQHF. The CDR3 DNA is TGTGCCAGCAGTTTGCGGGGAAATCAGCCCCAGCATTTT.

This chain links TRBV5-1 with TRBJ2-5; maybe TRBD1 (6 bases). TRBJ2-7 explains the end of the DNA better; the J call may be wrong. CDR3 length: 16 amino acids. Germline lookup yields CDR1 SGHRS and CDR2 YFSETQ. The chain's CDR3 is CASSFYSGTPPYEQYF. DNA of the CDR3: TGCGCCAGCAGCTTCTATTCCGGGACACCTCCCTACGAGCAGTACTTC.

The chain carries TRBV2 and TRBJ2-7, with 9 bases matching TRBD2. The CDR3 length is 14 residues. CDR1 is SNHLY and CDR2 is FYNNEI in the germline V gene. V shed 3 bases, J shed 2 bases, and the junction held 2 bases outside the gene matches. Here the CDR3 DNA reads TGTGCCAGCAGTGAGGCGGGGGGGCCCTACGAGCAGTACTTC. It encodes CASSEAGGPYEQYF.

The chain employs TRBV5-1 and TRBJ2-7; D call uncertain. The CDR3 runs 13 residues. Germline values: CDR1 SGHRS, CDR2 YFSETQ. The V end was cut by 5 bases, the J end by 3 bases, with 12 bases between. The CDR3 sequence is CASRTTLDYEQYF. The CDR3 region has the DNA TGCGCCAGCAGGACGACTCTCGACTACGAGCAGTACTTC.

The V gene is TRBV9, the J gene TRBJ2-3, with 8 bases lining up with TRBD2. This CDR3 is 16 amino acids long. The germline CDR1 and CDR2 sequences are SGDLS and YYNGEE. With 4 bases clipped from V and 2 bases from J, the junction kept 9 bases outside the gene matches. The CDR3 protein is CASSFDSGVPTDTQYF. The CDR3 coding sequence is TGTGCCAGCAGCTTCGATAGCGGGGTCCCCACAGATACGCAGTATTTT. The whole variable domain, filled in from reference TRBV9 and TRBJ2-3, reads DSGVTQTPKHLITATGQRVTLRCSPRSGDLSVYWYQQSLDQGLQFLIQYYNGEERAKGNILERFSAQQFPDLHSELNLSSLELGDSALYFCASSFDSGVPTDTQYFGPGTRLTVL.

This chain connects TRBV5-8 to TRBJ1-6; D gene ambiguous. Germline V gives CDR1 SGHTS, CDR2 YDEGEE. Trimming stripped 5 bases from V and 4 bases from J, with 16 bases between. The CDR3 extends over 16 amino acids. CDR3 bases: TGTGCCAGCAGACCACGGGATCCTGTGTATAATTCACCCCTCCACTTT. Translating gives CASRPRDPVYNSPLHF.

The chain carries TRBV19 and TRBJ2-6; 9 bases fit TRBD1. The ends lost 7 bases at V and 3 bases at J; junction bases unmatched: 7. CDR3 size: 16 residues. Germline V gene lookup returns CDR1 LNHDA and CDR2 SQIVND (reference sequence). Here the CDR3 DNA reads TGTGCCAGTACCTTGACAGGGGGAGATGGGGCCAACGTCCTGACTTTC. It is translated as CASTLTGGDGANVLTF. The variable domain in full, completed from reference TRBV19 and TRBJ2-6, reads DGGITQSPKYLFRKEGQNVTLSCEQNLNHDAMYWYRQDPGQGLRLIYYSQIVNDFQKGDIAEGYSVSREKKESFPLTVTSAQKNPTAFYLCASTLTGGDGANVLTFGAGSRLTVL.

The chain uses TRBV5-1 and TRBJ2-7; 9 nucleotides agree with TRBD1. The germline CDR1 and CDR2 sequences are SGHRS and YFSETQ. V lost 4 bases and J lost 3; bases outside the gene matches: 5. The CDR3 is 14 amino acids. The DNA for the CDR3 is TGCGCCAGCAGCACATGGACAGGGGTCTACGAGCAGTACTTC. It codes for CASSTWTGVYEQYF.

The chain is built from TRBV5-8 and TRBJ2-2; a possible D gene is TRBD2 (5 bases). Trimming took off 0 bases at V and 3 bases at J, with 12 bases between the two ends. There are 16 residues in the CDR3. The germline CDR1 and CDR2 sequences are SGHTS and YDEGEE. CDR3 nucleotide sequence: TGTGCCAGCAGCTTGGGGATGGAGGTTTACACCGGGGAGCTGTTTTTT. Amino acids: CASSLGMEVYTGELFF.

V and J are TRBV7-6 and TRBJ1-1; D is unresolved. This CDR3 has 13 residues. The V gene's germline CDR1 is SGHVS and CDR2 FNYEAQ. Between the trimmed V and J ends, which lost 4 bases and 1 base, there was a span of 7 bases. The CDR3 sequence: CASSSDWNTEAFF. For the CDR3, the DNA is TGTGCCAGCAGCTCGGACTGGAACACTGAAGCTTTCTTT.

The rearrangement links TRBV6-1 to TRBJ2-7, with 9 bases that match TRBD2. From germline, CDR1 is MNHNS and CDR2 SASEGT. The CDR3 spans 13 residues. Unmatched junction bases numbered 3, after V lost 6 bases and J lost 3 bases. The CDR3 coding sequence is TGTGCCAGCAGCTCTAGCGGGGACTACGAGCAGTACTTC. It encodes CASSSSGDYEQYF.

This chain uses TRBV9 with TRBJ2-3; 7 positions agree with TRBD2. Looked up from germline, CDR1 is SGDLS and CDR2 is YYNGEE. This CDR3 region has 16 residues. Trimming took 4 bases from V and 4 from J; bases not matched to a gene: 12. CDR3 sequence reads: CASSFRGDLAADTQYF. The CDR3 region has the DNA TGTGCCAGCAGCTTCCGGGGGGACCTAGCGGCAGATACGCAGTATTTT. The variable domain in full, completed from reference TRBV9 and TRBJ2-3, reads DSGVTQTPKHLITATGQRVTLRCSPRSGDLSVYWYQQSLDQGLQFLIQYYNGEERAKGNILERFSAQQFPDLHSELNLSSLELGDSALYFCASSFRGDLAADTQYFGPGTRLTVL.

J is TRBJ1-5 and V is TRBV19; the D gene is possibly TRBD1 (5 bases). Germline V gene lookup returns CDR1 LNHDA and CDR2 SQIVND (reference sequence). Trimming shortened V by 8 bases and J by 0 bases, and 14 bases separated the two germline ends. The CDR3 spans 15 residues. CDR3 sequence (DNA): TGTGCCAGTCTCCCTCAAGACAGTAGCAATCAGCCCCAGCATTTT. Its protein product is CASLPQDSSNQPQHF. Looking up the rest from reference TRBV19 and TRBJ1-5 gives the full variable domain: DGGITQSPKYLFRKEGQNVTLSCEQNLNHDAMYWYRQDPGQGLRLIYYSQIVNDFQKGDIAEGYSVSREKKESFPLTVTSAQKNPTAFYLCASLPQDSSNQPQHFGDGTRLSIL.

The chain carries TRBV18 and TRBJ1-2; 7 bases map to TRBD1. CDR1 is KGHSH and CDR2 is LQKENI in the germline V gene. Trimming took 3 bases from V and 3 from J; bases not matched to a gene: 1. The CDR3 has 13 residues. The CDR3 nucleotides are TGTGCCAGCTCACCCGACAGGGACTATGGCTACACCTTC. Protein product: CASSPDRDYGYTF.

The chain combines TRBV6-1 with TRBJ2-1; TRBD2 matches at 12 bases. Germline lookup yields CDR1 MNHNS and CDR2 SASEGT. The CDR3 sequence is 15 residues long. Unmatched junction bases numbered 6, after V lost 2 bases and J lost 10 bases. In DNA, the CDR3 is TGTGCCAGCAGTGAACTAGCGGGGGGGTCGGGAGAGCAGTTCTTC. As protein: CASSELAGGSGEQFF.

V and J are TRBV14 and TRBJ1-1; D is unclear. V dropped 0 bases and J dropped 4 bases, with 6 bases sitting between them. CDR1 and CDR2 from the germline V gene are SGHDN and FVKESK. The CDR3 consists of 13 residues. This chain's CDR3 is CASSQEVRTEAFF. In DNA, the CDR3 is TGTGCCAGCAGCCAAGAGGTGCGCACTGAAGCTTTCTTT.